The TCR beta chain described here comes from a study of shared clonotypes between healthy human individuals. Findings of the study overall: Compared with clonotypes that all four donors shared, non-shared clonotypes had lower generation probabilities.

The ends lost 0 bases at V and 4 bases at J; junction bases unmatched: 2. The CDR3 contains 15 residues. The germline V gene encodes CDR1 SGHVS and CDR2 FNYEAQ. Naive CD8 populations comprised CD45RO-negative cells positively selected for CCR7, excluding terminally differentiated effector memory CD45RA+ cells. TCRdb's copy holds only in-frame clones and misses some; the assay was immunoSEQ multiplex PCR. In the table there are 550,000 to 750,000 clones, 92% of which are singletons. A note on this clone: Its antigen is unidentified.

The sequenced sample was naive CD8+ T cells sorted from blood. The chain couples TRBV7-6 to TRBJ2-1; 8 bases line up with TRBD2. The sequence came from a man aged 30-40 years in good health. The CDR3 DNA reads TGTGCCAGCAGCTTAGCGATAGCGGGGTACAATGAGCAGTTCTTC. Protein: CASSLAIAGYNEQFF.